This TCR beta chain came from a study of neoadjuvant anti-PD-1 for oral cavity cancer. Indicated time point: after neoadjuvant nivolumab, at surgical resection. V lost 2 bases to trimming and J lost 0 bases; unmatched junction nucleotides: 15. Germline values: CDR1 PRHDT, CDR2 FYEKMQ (reference sequence). The CDR3 loop spans 20 amino acids. Method: immunoSEQ multiplex PCR; TCRdb's copy keeps in-frame clones and lacks some. The table lists roughly 15,000 clones, around 70% of them singletons. J is TRBJ2-7 and V is TRBV13; 11 nucleotides align to TRBD2. Sequences were derived from PBMCs, sampled after nivolumab (anti-PD-1) treatment. This receptor was taken from a person between 35 and 79 years old with oral cavity squamous cell carcinoma. CDR3 protein: CASSLPKSIAGGVPSYEQYF. As DNA, the CDR3 is TGTGCCAGCAGCTTACCTAAAAGTATAGCGGGAGGGGTCCCCTCCTACGAGCAGTACTTC.